A single sample is the source of the 28 T cell receptor beta chains below, sequenced in a study of cytomegalovirus exposure and HLA in healthy donors. PCR used 60 Vbeta primers and 13 Jbeta primers. This table comes from immunoSEQ multiplex PCR, and its TCRdb copy is limited to in-frame clones, with some not included. Of 80,000 to 100,000 clones in the sample, roughly 86% were seen once. Source material: PBMCs. Receptors originate from a human donor in good health.

The chain is built from TRBV4-3 and TRBJ2-1; no clear D gene. CDR1 LGHNA and CDR2 YSLEER come from the germline V gene. This CDR3 is built from 14 residues. V lost 1 base and J 6 bases, leaving 10 bases between the germline ends. CDR3 in amino acids: CASSQGVASNEQFF. For the CDR3, the DNA is TGCGCCAGCAGCCAAGGGGTAGCTTCCAATGAGCAGTTCTTC.

On this clone itself: Its ends do not fully match the called genes, so a read error is possible. The chain couples TRBV7-9 to TRBJ1-4; 7 bases line up with TRBD1. Germline V gene data show CDR1 as SEHNR and CDR2 as FQNEAQ (reference sequence). The CDR3 runs 12 residues. CDR3 nucleotides: TGTGCCAGCAGCCTCTTTGACCGGGACAGCGCTTTT. This sequence encodes CASSLFDRDSAF.

The V and J genes are TRBV27 and TRBJ1-3, with D tentatively TRBD1 (6 bases). The CDR3 consists of 14 residues. The V gene's germline CDR1 is MNHEY and CDR2 SMNVEV (reference sequence). V was pared by 2 bases and J by 4 bases, with 9 bases between. This CDR3 reads CASSLTGWGNTIYF. Here the CDR3 DNA reads TGTGCCAGCAGTTTAACAGGGTGGGGAAACACCATATATTTT.

This chain connects TRBV28 to TRBJ2-7; TRBD1 agrees at 7 bases. J was trimmed by 4 bases and V by 7 bases; bases with no gene match: 13. Germline V gene lookup returns CDR1 MDHEN and CDR2 SYDVKM. The CDR3 is 15 residues long. The CDR3 DNA follows: TGTGCCAGCACGCCGGACAGGTCGCCATTTTACGAGCAGTACTTC. Amino acids: CASTPDRSPFYEQYF.

This clone is a singleton in its sample. The V gene is TRBV7-2, the J gene TRBJ1-5; weak D call: TRBD1 (5 bases). V was trimmed by 1 base and J by 2 bases, leaving 12 bases between them. Germline-derived CDR1 and CDR2 are SGHTA and FQGNSA. This CDR3 comprises 16 residues. The CDR3 nucleotides are TGTGCCAGCAGCTTAGTCGGGACGGGAGGCAATCAGCCCCAGCATTTT. Translated, it gives CASSLVGTGGNQPQHF. The full variable domain, in which reference TRBV7-2 and TRBJ1-5 provide the parts outside the CDR3, is GAGVSQSPSNKVTEKGKDVELRCDPISGHTALYWYRQSLGQGLEFLIYFQGNSAPDKSGLPSDRFSAERTGGSVSTLTIQRTQQEDSAVYLCASSLVGTGGNQPQHFGDGTRLSIL.

This clone was seen once. The chain links TRBV18 to TRBJ2-7; 15 nucleotides line up with TRBD2. V lost 3 bases and J lost 6; bases outside the gene matches: 3. There are 15 residues in the CDR3. In germline, CDR1 is KGHSH, CDR2 LQKENI. Written as DNA, the CDR3 is TGTGCCAGCTCACCTCCGGGACTAGCGGGAGGCGAGCAGTACTTC. Amino acid sequence: CASSPPGLAGGEQYF.

The V and J genes are TRBV18 and TRBJ1-4; D call uncertain. This CDR3 region has 14 residues. Per the germline V gene, CDR1 is KGHSH and CDR2 is LQKENI. V gave up 2 bases and J gave up 6 bases, with 10 bases separating them. CDR3 sequence (DNA): TGTGCCAGCTCACCAAAAAGTAGTCATGAAAAACTGTTTTTT. It translates to CASSPKSSHEKLFF. The variable domain in full, completed from reference TRBV18 and TRBJ1-4, reads NAGVMQNPRHLVRRRGQEARLRCSPMKGHSHVYWYRQLPEEGLKFMVYLQKENIIDESGMPKERFSAEFPKEGPSILRIQQVVRGDSAAYFCASSPKSSHEKLFFGSGTQLSVL.

This chain uses TRBV4-1 with TRBJ1-2, with 10 bases fitting TRBD1. Germline CDR1 MGHRA, CDR2 YSYEKL. Unmatched junction bases numbered 4, after V lost 1 base and J lost 2 bases. This CDR3 contains 16 residues. The CDR3 sequence: CASSQVGTGANYGYTF. The CDR3 DNA follows: TGCGCCAGCAGCCAAGTAGGGACAGGGGCCAACTATGGCTACACCTTC.

This clone was detected once. The gene calls are TRBV7-2 and TRBJ1-4; TRBD1 matches 8 bases. CDR1 and CDR2 (germline): SGHTA, FQGNSA. The CDR3 totals 15 residues. Trimming cost V 2 bases and J 5 bases; bases outside gene matches: 4. The CDR3 sequence: CASSLIRGRNEKLFF. The CDR3 DNA reads as TGTGCCAGCAGCTTAATCAGGGGGCGCAATGAAAAACTGTTTTTT.

The CDR3 region is CASSHGRGWSGANVLTF. The CDR3 DNA follows: TGTGCCAGCAGTCATGGACGGGGGTGGTCCGGGGCCAACGTCCTGACTTTC. V and J are TRBV7-2 and TRBJ2-6, with D perhaps TRBD2 (6 bases). Germline-derived CDR1 and CDR2 are SGHTA and FQGNSA. The V end lost 6 bases, the J end lost 4 bases, and 19 bases lay between the germline ends. This CDR3 contains 17 residues.

The V gene is TRBV19, the J gene TRBJ2-5; D is unresolved. CDR1 LNHDA and CDR2 SQIVND come from the germline V gene (reference sequence). This CDR3 spans 16 amino acids. The ends were cut back, 5 bases at V and 5 bases at J, with 21 bases in the middle. The CDR3 reads CASSPSLDGFQETQYF. The CDR3 DNA sequence: TGTGCCAGTAGTCCCTCCCTAGACGGATTCCAGGAGACCCAGTACTTC. Drawing the rest from reference TRBV19 and TRBJ2-5, the complete variable domain is DGGITQSPKYLFRKEGQNVTLSCEQNLNHDAMYWYRQDPGQGLRLIYYSQIVNDFQKGDIAEGYSVSREKKESFPLTVTSAQKNPTAFYLCASSPSLDGFQETQYFGPGTRLLVL.

The V and J genes are TRBV4-2 and TRBJ2-2, with 8 bases identical to TRBD2. Germline V gives CDR1 LGHNA, CDR2 YNFKEQ. J gave up 4 bases and V 0 bases, and 7 bases lay outside the gene matches. This CDR3 comprises 17 residues. The CDR3 region has the DNA TGTGCCAGCAGCCAAGAGGGGACTAGGCCCGTCACCGGGGAGCTGTTTTTT. As protein: CASSQEGTRPVTGELFF.

The chain carries TRBV5-1 and TRBJ2-5, with 7 bases fitting TRBD1. TRBJ2-7 matches the DNA end more closely, so the J call is doubtful. Per the germline V gene, CDR1 is SGHRS and CDR2 is YFSETQ. This CDR3 region has 16 residues. CDR3 nucleotides: TGCGCCAGCAGCACGAAACAGGGGCCTAGCTCCTACGAGCAGTACTTC. Translated: CASSTKQGPSSYEQYF.

The chain has TRBV10-3 and TRBJ2-1; D might be TRBD2 (5 bases). Germline V gene lookup returns CDR1 ENHRY and CDR2 SYGVKD. The CDR3 runs 15 residues. The ends were cut back, 6 bases at V and 0 bases at J, with 12 bases in the middle. Here the CDR3 reads CAIRGEGSSYNEQFF. The CDR3 coding sequence is TGTGCCATCAGGGGAGAGGGTAGCTCCTACAATGAGCAGTTCTTC.

The chain links TRBV4-1 to TRBJ1-2; 7 positions match TRBD1. The CDR3 length is 14 residues. Looked up from germline, CDR1 is MGHRA and CDR2 is YSYEKL. The junction had 5 bases not matched to a gene; V was cut back by 4 bases and J by 3 bases. CDR3 protein: CASSPTDRHYGYTF. DNA of the CDR3: TGCGCCAGCAGCCCGACGGACAGGCACTATGGCTACACCTTC.

V and J are TRBV5-8 and TRBJ2-1, with a possible D match to TRBD2 (6 bases). From germline, CDR1 is SGHTS and CDR2 YDEGEE. V lost 3 bases to trimming and J lost 8 bases, with 18 bases between them. The CDR3 consists of 15 residues. For the CDR3, the DNA is TGTGCCAGCAGCTACGGGACTCGACAAGGGGATGAGCAGTTCTTC. Translated, it gives CASSYGTRQGDEQFF. The full variable domain, with the rest looked up from reference TRBV5-8 and TRBJ2-1, is EAGVTQSPTHLIKTRGQQATLRCSPISGHTSVYWYQQALGLGLQFLLWYDEGEERNRGNFPPRFSGRQFPNYSSELNVNALELEDSALYLCASSYGTRQGDEQFFGPGTRLTVL.

The gene calls are TRBV6-5 and TRBJ1-2; possible D gene TRBD1, 5 bases. The germline V gene encodes CDR1 MNHEY and CDR2 SVGAGI. There are 15 residues in the CDR3. Trimming took off 2 bases at V and 3 bases at J, with 13 bases between the two ends. In nucleotides, the CDR3 is TGTGCCAGCAGTTACGGGCCGGGCAGGGACTATGGCTACACCTTC. Translated, it gives CASSYGPGRDYGYTF.

CDR3 sequence (DNA): TGTGCCAGCAGTGAACCAGGGGCTCAGCCCCAGCATTTT. Translating it yields CASSEPGAQPQHF. The chain links TRBV25-1 to TRBJ1-5; TRBD1 is a possible D gene (6 bases). Deletions cut 2 bases from V and 6 bases from J, with 8 bases between. The germline V gene has CDR1 MGHDK and CDR2 SYGVNS. The CDR3 covers 13 residues.

The rearrangement joins TRBV4-2 to TRBJ2-1; 14 nucleotides line up with TRBD2. The V gene end was trimmed by 2 bases and the J gene end by 0 bases; junction bases not matched to a gene: 15. Germline CDR1 reads LGHNA; CDR2 reads YNFKEQ. This CDR3 is built from 22 residues. The DNA for the CDR3 is TGTGCCAGCAGCCAACACCCCACGACTAGCGGGAGGGCCCCTAGCTCCTACAATGAGCAGTTCTTC. This sequence encodes CASSQHPTTSGRAPSSYNEQFF.

This rearrangement joins TRBV9 to TRBJ1-1, with a tentative D call TRBD1 (5 bases). The germline CDR1 and CDR2 sequences are SGDLS and YYNGEE. The CDR3 extends over 13 amino acids. V gave up 3 bases and J gave up 1 base, with 7 bases separating them. In nucleotides, the CDR3 is TGTGCCAGCAGCGCCGGACAGAACACTGAAGCTTTCTTT. Protein product: CASSAGQNTEAFF.

A single count supports this clone. The chain has TRBV5-1 and TRBJ2-7; TRBD1 matches 7 bases. CDR3 size: 14 residues. Trimming removed 3 bases from V and 3 bases from J; junction bases left unmatched: 6. From germline, CDR1 is SGHRS and CDR2 YFSETQ. The CDR3 here is CASSSGGQIYEQYF. CDR3 coding DNA: TGCGCCAGCAGCTCTGGGGGACAGATCTACGAGCAGTACTTC.

The J gene is TRBJ2-5, the V gene TRBV5-8, with TRBD2 matching 7 bases. V lost 4 bases to trimming and J lost 4 bases; unmatched junction nucleotides: 4. There are 13 residues in the CDR3. The germline V gene has CDR1 SGHTS and CDR2 YDEGEE. Here the CDR3 reads CASSRAGVETQYF. The CDR3 region has the DNA TGTGCCAGCAGCCGGGCGGGGGTAGAGACCCAGTACTTC.

The chain recombines TRBV19 with TRBJ1-3; no firm D call. V lost 3 bases and J lost 0, with 9 bases in between. The CDR3 has 15 residues. Germline V gene data show CDR1 as LNHDA and CDR2 as SQIVND (reference sequence). CDR3 bases: TGTGCCAGTAGTATGGGCAGGCACTCTGGAAACACCATATATTTT. Protein product: CASSMGRHSGNTIYF. Filled out from reference TRBV19 and TRBJ1-3, the complete variable domain reads DGGITQSPKYLFRKEGQNVTLSCEQNLNHDAMYWYRQDPGQGLRLIYYSQIVNDFQKGDIAEGYSVSREKKESFPLTVTSAQKNPTAFYLCASSMGRHSGNTIYFGEGSWLTVV.

This chain links TRBV29-1 with TRBJ1-2, with 7 bases lining up with TRBD1. This CDR3 is 12 amino acids long. Trimming cost V 6 bases and J 6 bases; bases outside gene matches: 7. Germline CDR1 and CDR2: SQVTM and ANQGSEA. The CDR3 bases are TGCAGCGTAGGTGACAGGGCAAATGGCTACACCTTC. Its translation is CSVGDRANGYTF.

The J gene is TRBJ2-2, the V gene TRBV4-2; TRBD2 agrees at 8 bases. Germline V gene lookup returns CDR1 LGHNA and CDR2 YNFKEQ. J gave up 3 bases and V 7 bases, and 16 bases lay outside the gene matches. CDR3 length: 18 amino acids. CDR3 in amino acids: CASTVLATGGTYTGELFF. In DNA, the CDR3 is TGTGCCAGCACGGTCCTAGCGACGGGGGGGACTTACACCGGGGAGCTGTTTTTT.

This rearrangement joins TRBV5-4 to TRBJ1-2; D remains ambiguous. Looked up from germline, CDR1 is SGHNT and CDR2 is YYREEE (reference sequence). V lost 0 bases, J lost 6 bases, and 15 bases lay in between. The CDR3 spans 15 residues. Written as DNA, the CDR3 is TGTGCCAGCAGCTTGGCCCCTGCGTGGAGCGATGGCTACACCTTC. This gives the protein CASSLAPAWSDGYTF.

The count of this clone is one. The chain has TRBV5-1 and TRBJ2-6; TRBD1 aligns across 8 bases. The V gene end was trimmed by 2 bases and the J gene end by 4 bases; junction bases not matched to a gene: 8. CDR3 size: 17 residues. Germline CDR1 and CDR2: SGHRS and YFSETQ. The CDR3 region is CASSFGQGALGANVLTF. CDR3 nucleotide sequence: TGCGCCAGCAGCTTCGGACAGGGCGCCCTGGGGGCCAACGTCCTGACTTTC.

With respect to this clone: The same CDR3 can be traced to other DNA sequences in this sample. The V and J genes are TRBV19 and TRBJ1-1, with D unclear. The CDR3 runs 14 residues. V lost 1 base to trimming and J lost 2 bases, with 8 bases between them. Germline assignment: CDR1 LNHDA and CDR2 SQIVND (reference sequence). Here the CDR3 DNA reads TGTGCCAGTAGTATAGGCGGCGGAAACACTGAAGCTTTCTTT. The encoded protein is CASSIGGGNTEAFF.